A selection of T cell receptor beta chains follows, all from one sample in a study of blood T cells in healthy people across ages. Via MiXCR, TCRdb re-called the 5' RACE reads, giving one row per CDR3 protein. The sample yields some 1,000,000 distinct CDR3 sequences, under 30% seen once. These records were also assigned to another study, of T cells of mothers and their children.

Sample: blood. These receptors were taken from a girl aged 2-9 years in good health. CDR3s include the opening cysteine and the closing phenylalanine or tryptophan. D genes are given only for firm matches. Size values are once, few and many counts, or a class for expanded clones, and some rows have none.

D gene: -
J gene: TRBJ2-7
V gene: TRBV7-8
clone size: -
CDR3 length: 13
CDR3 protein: CASSIGQPYEQYF
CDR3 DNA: TGTGCCAGCAGCATCGGACAGCCCTACGAGCAGTACTTC

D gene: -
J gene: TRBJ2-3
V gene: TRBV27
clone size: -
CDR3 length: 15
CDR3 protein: CASSNLALGKDTQYF
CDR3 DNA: TGTGCCAGCAGTAATCTAGCTCTAGGCAAAGATACGCAGTATTTT

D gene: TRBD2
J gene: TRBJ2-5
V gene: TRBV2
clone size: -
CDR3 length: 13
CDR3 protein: CASTSGGQETQYF
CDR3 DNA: TGTGCCAGCACCTCGGGGGGGCAAGAGACCCAGTACTTC

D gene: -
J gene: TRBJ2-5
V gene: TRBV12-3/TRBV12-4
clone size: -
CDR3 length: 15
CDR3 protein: CASSLLIGIGETQYF
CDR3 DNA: TGTGCCAGCAGTTTATTAATAGGGATTGGAGAGACCCAGTACTTC

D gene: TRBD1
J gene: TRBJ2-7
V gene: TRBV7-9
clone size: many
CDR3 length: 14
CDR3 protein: CASSSRDRAYEQYF
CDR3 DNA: TGTGCCAGCAGCTCCCGGGACAGGGCCTACGAGCAGTACTTC

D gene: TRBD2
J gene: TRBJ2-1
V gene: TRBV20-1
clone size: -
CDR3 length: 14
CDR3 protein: CSANEGGYPNEQFF
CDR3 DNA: TGCAGTGCTAATGAGGGAGGGTATCCCAATGAGCAGTTCTTC

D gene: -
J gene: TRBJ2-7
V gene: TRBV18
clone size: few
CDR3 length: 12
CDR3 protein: CASGNSSNEQYF
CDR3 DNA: TGTGCCAGCGGCAACAGTAGCAACGAGCAGTACTTC

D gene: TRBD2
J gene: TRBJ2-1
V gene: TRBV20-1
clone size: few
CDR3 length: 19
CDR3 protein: CSARSEGLAGVSTYNEQFF
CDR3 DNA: TGCAGTGCTAGGTCCGAGGGACTAGCGGGAGTCTCCACCTACAATGAGCAGTTCTTC

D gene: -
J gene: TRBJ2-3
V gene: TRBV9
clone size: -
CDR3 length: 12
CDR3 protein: CASSDYTDTRYF
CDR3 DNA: TGTGCCAGCAGTGATTACACAGATACGCGGTATTTT

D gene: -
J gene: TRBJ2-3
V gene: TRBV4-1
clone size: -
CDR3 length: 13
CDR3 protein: CASSPTPADTQYF
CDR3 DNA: TGCGCCAGCAGCCCAACGCCCGCAGATACGCAGTATTTT

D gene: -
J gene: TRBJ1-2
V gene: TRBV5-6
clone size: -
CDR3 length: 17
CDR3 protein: CASSLLRSGVGPNGYTF
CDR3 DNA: TGTGCCAGCAGCTTGCTCCGTTCAGGGGTCGGTCCCAATGGCTACACCTTC

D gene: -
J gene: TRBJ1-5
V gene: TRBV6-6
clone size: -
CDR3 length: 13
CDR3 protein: CASSYSIPQPQHF
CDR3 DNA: TGTGCCAGCAGTTACTCGATCCCCCAGCCCCAGCATTTT

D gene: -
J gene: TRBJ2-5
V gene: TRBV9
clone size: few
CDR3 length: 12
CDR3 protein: CATFSVWETQYF
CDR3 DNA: TGTGCCACCTTTAGCGTATGGGAGACCCAGTACTTC

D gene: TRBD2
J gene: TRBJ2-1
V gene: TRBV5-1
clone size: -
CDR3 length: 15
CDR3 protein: CASRPAGGVRNEQFF
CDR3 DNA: TGCGCCAGCAGACCCGCGGGGGGAGTTAGGAATGAGCAGTTCTTC

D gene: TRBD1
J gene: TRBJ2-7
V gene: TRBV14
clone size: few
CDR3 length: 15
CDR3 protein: CASSQSGGKAYEQYF
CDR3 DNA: TGTGCCAGCAGCCAATCAGGGGGCAAGGCCTACGAGCAGTACTTC

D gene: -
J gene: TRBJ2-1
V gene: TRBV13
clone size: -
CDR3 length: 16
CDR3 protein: CASSLEGLATYNEQFF
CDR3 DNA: TGTGCCAGCAGCTTAGAGGGATTAGCGACCTACAATGAGCAGTTCTTC

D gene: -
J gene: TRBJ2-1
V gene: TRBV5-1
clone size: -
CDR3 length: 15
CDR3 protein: CASSLGRGLYNEQFF
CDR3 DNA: TGCGCCAGCAGCTTGGGGAGGGGGCTCTACAATGAGCAGTTCTTC

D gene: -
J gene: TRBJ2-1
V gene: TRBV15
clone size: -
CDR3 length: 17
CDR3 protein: CATSRVTGGDFFAGQFF
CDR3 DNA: TGTGCCACCAGCAGGGTTACAGGGGGGGACTTCTTCGCTGGCCAGTTCTTC

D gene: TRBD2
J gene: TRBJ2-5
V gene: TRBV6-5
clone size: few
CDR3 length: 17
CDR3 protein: CASSYTALAGSLGTQYF
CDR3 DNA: TGTGCCAGCAGTTACACGGCGCTAGCGGGTTCCTTGGGGACCCAGTACTTC

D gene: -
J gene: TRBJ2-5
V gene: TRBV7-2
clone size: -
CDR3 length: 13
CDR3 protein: CASSLRTKRTQYF
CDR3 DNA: TGTGCCAGCAGCTTAAGGACAAAAAGGACCCAGTACTTC

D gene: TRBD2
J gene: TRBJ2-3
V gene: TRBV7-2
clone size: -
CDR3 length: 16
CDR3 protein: CASSFPTSGGTDTQYF
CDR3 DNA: TGTGCCAGCAGCTTTCCTACTAGCGGGGGGACAGATACGCAGTATTTT

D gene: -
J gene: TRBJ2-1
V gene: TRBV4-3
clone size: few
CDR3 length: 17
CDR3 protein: CASSQEGIGDSYNEQFF
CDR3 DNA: TGCGCCAGCAGCCAAGAAGGTATAGGGGACTCCTACAATGAGCAGTTCTTC

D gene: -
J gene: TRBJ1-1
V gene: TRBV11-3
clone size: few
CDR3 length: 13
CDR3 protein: CASSFQGTTEAFF
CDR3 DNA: TGTGCCAGCAGCTTCCAGGGTACCACTGAAGCTTTCTTT

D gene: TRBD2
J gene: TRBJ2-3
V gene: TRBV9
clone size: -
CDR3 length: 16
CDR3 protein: CASSPGAGTNTDTQYF
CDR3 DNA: TGTGCCAGCAGCCCCGGTGCCGGGACTAATACAGATACGCAGTATTTT

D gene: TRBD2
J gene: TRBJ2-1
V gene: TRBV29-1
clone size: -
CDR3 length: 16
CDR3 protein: CSVAGGGADSYNEQFF
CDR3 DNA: TGCAGCGTTGCCGGCGGGGGGGCCGACTCCTACAATGAGCAGTTCTTC

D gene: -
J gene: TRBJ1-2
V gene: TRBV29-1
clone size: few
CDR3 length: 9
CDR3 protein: CSSTPGYTF
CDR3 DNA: TGCAGCTCAACGCCAGGCTACACCTTC

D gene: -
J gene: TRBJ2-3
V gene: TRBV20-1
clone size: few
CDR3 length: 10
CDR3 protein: CSVKGGPQYF
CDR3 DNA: TGCAGTGTTAAGGGGGGCCCGCAGTATTTT

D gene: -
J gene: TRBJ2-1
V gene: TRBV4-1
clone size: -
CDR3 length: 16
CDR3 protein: CASSPLSSGLYNEQFF
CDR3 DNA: TGCGCCAGCAGCCCTCTTTCCTCGGGGCTCTACAATGAGCAGTTCTTC

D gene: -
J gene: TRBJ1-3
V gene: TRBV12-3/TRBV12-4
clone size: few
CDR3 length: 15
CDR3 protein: CASSLGLTEGNTIYF
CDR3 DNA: TGTGCCAGCAGTTTAGGACTTACCGAAGGAAACACCATATATTTT

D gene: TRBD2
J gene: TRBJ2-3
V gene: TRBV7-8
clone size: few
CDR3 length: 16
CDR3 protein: CASSLNTGLAEDTQYF
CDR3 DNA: TGTGCCAGCAGCTTAAATACGGGACTAGCAGAAGATACGCAGTATTTT

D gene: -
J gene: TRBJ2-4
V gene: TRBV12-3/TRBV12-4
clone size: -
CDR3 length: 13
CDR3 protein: CASSLAQGYIQYF
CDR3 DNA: TGTGCCAGCAGTTTAGCGCAGGGGTACATTCAGTACTTC

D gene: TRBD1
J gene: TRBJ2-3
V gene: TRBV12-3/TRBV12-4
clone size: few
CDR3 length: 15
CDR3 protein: CASSFSGQGADTQYF
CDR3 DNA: TGTGCCAGCAGTTTTTCGGGACAGGGAGCAGATACGCAGTATTTT

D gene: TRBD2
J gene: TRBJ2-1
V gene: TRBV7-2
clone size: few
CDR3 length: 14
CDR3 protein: CASSQTSGGVEQFF
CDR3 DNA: TGTGCCAGCAGCCAGACTAGCGGGGGGGTAGAGCAGTTCTTC

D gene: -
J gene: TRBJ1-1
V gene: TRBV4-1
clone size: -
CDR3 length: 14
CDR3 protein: CASSQVWGDTEAFF
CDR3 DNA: TGCGCCAGCAGCCAAGTGTGGGGGGACACTGAAGCTTTCTTT

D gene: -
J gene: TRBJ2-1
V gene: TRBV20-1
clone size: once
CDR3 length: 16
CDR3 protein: CSARVPESPDLNEQFF
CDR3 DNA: TGCAGTGCTAGAGTCCCGGAGAGCCCTGATCTCAATGAGCAGTTCTTC

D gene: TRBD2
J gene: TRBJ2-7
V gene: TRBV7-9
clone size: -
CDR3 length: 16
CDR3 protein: CASSPRWGGDVSEQYF
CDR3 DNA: TGTGCCAGCAGCCCCCGGTGGGGGGGGGATGTAAGCGAGCAGTACTTC

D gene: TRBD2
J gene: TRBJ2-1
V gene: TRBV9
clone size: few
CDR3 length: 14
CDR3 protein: CASTQSGSGDEQFF
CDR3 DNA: TGTGCCAGCACCCAAAGCGGGAGTGGCGATGAGCAGTTCTTC

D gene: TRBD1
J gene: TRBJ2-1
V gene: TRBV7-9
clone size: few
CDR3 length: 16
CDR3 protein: CASRSLAPDRGNEQFF
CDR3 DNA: TGTGCCAGCAGGTCTCTAGCCCCGGACAGGGGCAATGAGCAGTTCTTC

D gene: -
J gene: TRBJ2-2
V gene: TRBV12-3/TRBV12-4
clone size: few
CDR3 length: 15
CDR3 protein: CASTWRAGAPGELFF
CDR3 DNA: TGTGCCAGCACTTGGCGGGCCGGCGCCCCCGGGGAGCTGTTTTTT

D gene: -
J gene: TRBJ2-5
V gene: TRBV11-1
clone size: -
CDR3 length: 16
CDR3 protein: CASSSPWGEIQETQYF
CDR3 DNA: TGTGCCAGCAGCTCGCCATGGGGTGAAATCCAAGAGACCCAGTACTTC

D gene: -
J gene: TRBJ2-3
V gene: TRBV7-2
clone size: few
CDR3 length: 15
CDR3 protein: CASSLSAIGTDTQYF
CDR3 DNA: TGTGCCAGCAGCTTATCGGCAATAGGCACAGATACGCAGTATTTT

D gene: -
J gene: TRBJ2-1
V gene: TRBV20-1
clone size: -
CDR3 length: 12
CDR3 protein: CSVGADALAQFF
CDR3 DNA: TGCAGTGTAGGAGCGGACGCTCTAGCGCAGTTCTTC

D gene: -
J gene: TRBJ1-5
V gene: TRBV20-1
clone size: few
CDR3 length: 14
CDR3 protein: CSTAMGRSNQPQHF
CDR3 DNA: TGCAGTACTGCTATGGGCAGAAGCAATCAGCCCCAGCATTTT

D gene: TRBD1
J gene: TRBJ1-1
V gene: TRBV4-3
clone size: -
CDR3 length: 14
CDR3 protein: CASSQQGVDTEAFF
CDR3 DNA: TGCGCCAGCAGCCAACAGGGGGTTGACACTGAAGCTTTCTTT

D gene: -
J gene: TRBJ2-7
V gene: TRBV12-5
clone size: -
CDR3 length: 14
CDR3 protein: CASGLAGTQYEQYF
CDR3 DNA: TGTGCTAGTGGTTTGGCCGGGACTCAATACGAGCAGTACTTC

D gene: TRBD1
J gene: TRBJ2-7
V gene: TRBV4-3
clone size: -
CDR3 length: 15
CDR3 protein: CASSHRTGGLNEQYF
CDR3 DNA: TGCGCCAGCAGCCACCGGACAGGGGGCTTGAACGAGCAGTACTTC

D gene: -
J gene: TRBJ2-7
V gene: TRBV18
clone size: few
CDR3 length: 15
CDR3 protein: CASSPNLPRPYEQYF
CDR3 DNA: TGTGCCAGCTCACCTAACTTACCGAGGCCCTACGAGCAGTACTTC

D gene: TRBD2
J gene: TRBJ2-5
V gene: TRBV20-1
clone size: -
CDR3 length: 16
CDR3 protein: CSARDFKGTTRKTQYF
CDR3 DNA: TGCAGTGCTAGAGATTTCAAGGGGACTACAAGAAAGACCCAGTACTTC

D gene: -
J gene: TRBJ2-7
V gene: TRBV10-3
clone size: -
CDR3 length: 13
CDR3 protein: CAIRGTLTYEQYF
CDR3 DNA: TGTGCCATCAGGGGCACATTAACCTACGAGCAGTACTTC

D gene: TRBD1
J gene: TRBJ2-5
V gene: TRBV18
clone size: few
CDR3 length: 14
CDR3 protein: CASSPPTGEETQYF
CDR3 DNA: TGTGCCAGCTCACCACCGACAGGGGAAGAGACCCAGTACTTC

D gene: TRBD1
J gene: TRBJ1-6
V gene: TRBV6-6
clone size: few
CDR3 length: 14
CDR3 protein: CASSRDRSGSPLHF
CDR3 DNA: TGTGCCAGCAGCAGGGACAGGTCCGGTTCACCCCTCCACTTT

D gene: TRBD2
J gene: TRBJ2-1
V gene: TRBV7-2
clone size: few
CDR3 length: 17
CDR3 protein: CASSLGSLAGPYNEQFF
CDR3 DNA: TGTGCCAGCAGCTTAGGGTCGCTAGCGGGACCCTACAATGAGCAGTTCTTC

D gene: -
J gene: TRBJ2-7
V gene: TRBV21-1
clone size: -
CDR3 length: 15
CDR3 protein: CASSYRQEHSYEQYF
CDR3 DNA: TGTGCCAGCAGCTACAGACAGGAACATTCCTACGAGCAGTACTTC

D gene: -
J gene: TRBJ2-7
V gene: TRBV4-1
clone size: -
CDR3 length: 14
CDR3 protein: CASSQPLKGYEQYF
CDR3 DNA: TGCGCCAGCAGCCAGCCCCTTAAGGGCTACGAGCAGTACTTC

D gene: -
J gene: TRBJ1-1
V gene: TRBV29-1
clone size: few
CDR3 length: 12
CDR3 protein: CSVETELAEAFF
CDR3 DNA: TGCAGCGTTGAAACAGAGTTAGCTGAAGCTTTCTTT

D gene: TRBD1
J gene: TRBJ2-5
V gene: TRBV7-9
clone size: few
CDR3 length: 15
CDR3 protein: CASSLEGGDRETQYF
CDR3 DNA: TGTGCCAGCAGCTTAGAAGGGGGCGACCGGGAGACCCAGTACTTC

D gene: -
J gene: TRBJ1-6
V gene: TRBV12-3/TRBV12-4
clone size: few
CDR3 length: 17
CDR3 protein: CASSLDDSSSYNSPLHF
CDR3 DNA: TGTGCCAGCAGCTTGGACGACTCGAGCTCCTATAATTCACCCCTCCACTTT

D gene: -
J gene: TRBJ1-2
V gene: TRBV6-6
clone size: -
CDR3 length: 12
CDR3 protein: CASLDGNYGYTF
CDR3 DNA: TGTGCCAGCCTCGACGGGAACTATGGCTACACCTTC

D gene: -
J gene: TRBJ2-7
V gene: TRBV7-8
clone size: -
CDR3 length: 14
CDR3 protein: CASSLPGTAHEQYF
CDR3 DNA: TGTGCCAGCAGCTTACCAGGGACGGCGCACGAGCAGTACTTC

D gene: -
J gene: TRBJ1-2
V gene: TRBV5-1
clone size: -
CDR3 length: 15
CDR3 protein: CASSLEPPESYGYTF
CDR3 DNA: TGCGCCAGCAGCTTGGAGCCGCCTGAGAGCTATGGCTACACCTTC